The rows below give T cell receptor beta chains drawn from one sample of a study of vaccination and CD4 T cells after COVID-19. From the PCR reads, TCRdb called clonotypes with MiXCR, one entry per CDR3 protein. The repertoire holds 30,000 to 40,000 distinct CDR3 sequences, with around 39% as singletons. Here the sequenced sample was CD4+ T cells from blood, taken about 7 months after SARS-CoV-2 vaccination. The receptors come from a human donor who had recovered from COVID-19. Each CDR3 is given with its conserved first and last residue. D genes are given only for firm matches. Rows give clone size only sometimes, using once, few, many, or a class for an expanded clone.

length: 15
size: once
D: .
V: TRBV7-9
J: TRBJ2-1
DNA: TGTGCCAGCAGACAAAGAAGGGGGACATACAATGAGCAGTTCTTC
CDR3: CASRQRRGTYNEQFF

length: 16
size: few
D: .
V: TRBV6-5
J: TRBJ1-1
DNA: TGTGCCAGCAGTTACTCGCCCGCGGGGTGGGGCACTGAAGCTTTCTTT
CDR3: CASSYSPAGWGTEAFF

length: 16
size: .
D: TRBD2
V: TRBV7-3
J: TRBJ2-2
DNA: TGTGCCAGCAGCTTACTATCGGGGGGTGACACCGGGGAGCTGTTTTTT
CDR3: CASSLLSGGDTGELFF

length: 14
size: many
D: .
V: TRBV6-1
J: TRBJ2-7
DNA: TGTGCCAGCAGCTTGACAGTTAGCTCCTACGAGCAGTACTTC
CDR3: CASSLTVSSYEQYF

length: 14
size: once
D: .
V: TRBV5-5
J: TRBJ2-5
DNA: TGTGCCAGCAGCTTGGCCCGGAGGGAAGAGACCCAGTACTTC
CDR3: CASSLARREETQYF

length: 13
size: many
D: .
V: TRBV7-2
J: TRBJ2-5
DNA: TGTGCCAGCAGCTCCAGACAGAGAGAGACCCAGTACTTC
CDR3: CASSSRQRETQYF

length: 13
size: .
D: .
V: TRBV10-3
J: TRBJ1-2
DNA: TGTGCCATCCAAGGAAACAGGGACTATGGCTACACCTTC
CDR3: CAIQGNRDYGYTF

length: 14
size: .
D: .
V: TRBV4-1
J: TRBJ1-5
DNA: TGCGCCAGCAGCCAGGGGTGGGGGAATCAGCCCCAGCATTTT
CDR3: CASSQGWGNQPQHF

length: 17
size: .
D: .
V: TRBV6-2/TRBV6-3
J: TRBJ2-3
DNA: TGTGCCAGCAGTTACGGTCCTACCGGGACCAGCACAGATACGCAGTATTTT
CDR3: CASSYGPTGTSTDTQYF

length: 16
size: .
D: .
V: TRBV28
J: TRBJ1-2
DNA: TGTGCCAGCAGTACCCTCAGTTATGCGACTAACTATGGCTACACCTTC
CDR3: CASSTLSYATNYGYTF

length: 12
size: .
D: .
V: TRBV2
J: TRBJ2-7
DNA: TGTGCCAGCAATCGGGGCTCCTACGAGCAGTACTTC
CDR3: CASNRGSYEQYF

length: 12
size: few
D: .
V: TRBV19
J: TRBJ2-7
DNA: TGTGCCAGTAGTATAGCGGAGGGCGAGCAGTACTTC
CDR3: CASSIAEGEQYF

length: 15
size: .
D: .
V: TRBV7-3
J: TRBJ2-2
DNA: TGTGCCAGCAGCCCCCGGACTGCTAACACCGGGGAGCTGTTTTTT
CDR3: CASSPRTANTGELFF

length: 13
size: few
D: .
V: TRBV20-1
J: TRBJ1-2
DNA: TGCAGTGCTAGAGGTTCAGAAAACTATGGCTACACCTTC
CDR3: CSARGSENYGYTF

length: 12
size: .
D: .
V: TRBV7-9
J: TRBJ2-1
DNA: TGTGCCAGCAGCTTCGGGGACTCTGAGCAGTTCTTC
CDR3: CASSFGDSEQFF

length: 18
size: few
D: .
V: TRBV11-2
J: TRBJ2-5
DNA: TGTGCCAGCAGCGGGGAAGGGCCCGTCGGACTACGTTTAGAGACCCAGTACTTC
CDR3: CASSGEGPVGLRLETQYF

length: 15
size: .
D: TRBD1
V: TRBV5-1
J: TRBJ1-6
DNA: TGCGCCAGCAGCTTGGGGACAGGGGATGTTTCACCCCTCCACTTT
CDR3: CASSLGTGDVSPLHF

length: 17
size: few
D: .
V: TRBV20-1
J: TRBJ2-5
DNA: TGCAGTGCTAGTAGCGCTAGCGTGAGAGGGGCCCAAGAGACCCAGTACTTC
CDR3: CSASSASVRGAQETQYF

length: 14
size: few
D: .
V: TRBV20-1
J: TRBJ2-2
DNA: TGCAGTGCCTTGAGGGATGCCGACACCGGGGAGCTGTTTTTT
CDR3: CSALRDADTGELFF

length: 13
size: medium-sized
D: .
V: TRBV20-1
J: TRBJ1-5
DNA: TGCAGTGCTAGAGATAAAGCCAGTCAGCCCCAGCATTTT
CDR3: CSARDKASQPQHF

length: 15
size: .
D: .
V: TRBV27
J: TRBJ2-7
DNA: TGTGCCAGCAGTTCGAATCGGGGTTTATCCTACGAGCAGTACTTC
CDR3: CASSSNRGLSYEQYF

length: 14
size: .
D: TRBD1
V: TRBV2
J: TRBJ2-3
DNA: TGTGCCAGCAGTGTTGGGACAGCGGCAGATACGCAGTATTTT
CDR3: CASSVGTAADTQYF

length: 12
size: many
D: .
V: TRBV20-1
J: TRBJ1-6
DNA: TGCAGTGGGGTGGAGAATAATTCACCCCTCCACTTT
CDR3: CSGVENNSPLHF

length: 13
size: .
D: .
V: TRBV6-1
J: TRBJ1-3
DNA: TGTGCCAGCAGTGACAGGGCTGGAAACACCATATATTTT
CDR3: CASSDRAGNTIYF

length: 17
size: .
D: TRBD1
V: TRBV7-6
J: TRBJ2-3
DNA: TGTGCCAGCAGCTCATATCCGGGACAGGGGATCATAGATACGCAGTATTTT
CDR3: CASSSYPGQGIIDTQYF

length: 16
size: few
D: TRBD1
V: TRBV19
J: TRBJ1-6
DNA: TGTGCCAGTAGGGGACAGCAGCTTACCAATAATTCACCCCTCCACTTT
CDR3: CASRGQQLTNNSPLHF

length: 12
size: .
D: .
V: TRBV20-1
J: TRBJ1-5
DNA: TGCGCAGGGGTTCATAGCAATCAGCCCCAGCATTTT
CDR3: CAGVHSNQPQHF

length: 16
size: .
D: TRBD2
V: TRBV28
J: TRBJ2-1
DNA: TGTGCCAGCAGGCCCGTCGGAGCGGGAGTGGAATTTGAGCAGTTCTTC
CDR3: CASRPVGAGVEFEQFF

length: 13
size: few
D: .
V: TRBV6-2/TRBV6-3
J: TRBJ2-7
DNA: TGTGCCACCCGGGGGCGAGGAGTCTACGAGCAGTACTTC
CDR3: CATRGRGVYEQYF